The next 3 T cell receptor beta chains were all read from a single sample in a study of blood T cell repertoires in COVID-19. Only in-frame clones appear in the TCRdb table, and some are missing; sequencing was by immunoSEQ multiplex PCR. The sample lists 120,000 to 150,000 clones, approximately 81% occurring once. Specimen: peripheral blood. The receptors stem from a human donor in a cohort sampled during active COVID-19.

The chain is built from TRBV19 and TRBJ1-5, with TRBD1 as a possible D gene (6 bases). The germline gives CDR1 LNHDA, CDR2 SQIVND (reference sequence). There are 15 residues in the CDR3. Trimming stripped 2 bases from V and 5 bases from J, with 13 bases between. The CDR3 DNA sequence: TGTGCCAGTAGTATATTCGGGGGGCAAGATCAGCCCCAGCATTTT. Protein product: CASSIFGGQDQPQHF.

This clone occurred once. The chain is built from TRBV28 and TRBJ1-2; the D is unclear. V lost 3 bases, J lost 4 bases, and 9 bases lay in between. The germline CDR1 and CDR2 sequences are MDHEN and SYDVKM. The length of the CDR3 is 13 residues. CDR3 sequence: CASSFGRVYGYTF. The CDR3 DNA follows: TGTGCCAGCAGTTTTGGGAGGGTCTATGGCTACACCTTC.

This rearrangement joins TRBV5-8 to TRBJ1-6; D is undetermined. V was shortened by 4 bases and J by 2 bases, with 13 bases between the two germline ends. Germline V lookup: CDR1 SGHTS, CDR2 YDEGEE. The CDR3 covers 16 residues. The CDR3 spells CASSVTGPAYNSPLHF. Here the CDR3 DNA reads TGTGCCAGCAGCGTTACTGGGCCAGCCTATAATTCACCCCTCCACTTT.